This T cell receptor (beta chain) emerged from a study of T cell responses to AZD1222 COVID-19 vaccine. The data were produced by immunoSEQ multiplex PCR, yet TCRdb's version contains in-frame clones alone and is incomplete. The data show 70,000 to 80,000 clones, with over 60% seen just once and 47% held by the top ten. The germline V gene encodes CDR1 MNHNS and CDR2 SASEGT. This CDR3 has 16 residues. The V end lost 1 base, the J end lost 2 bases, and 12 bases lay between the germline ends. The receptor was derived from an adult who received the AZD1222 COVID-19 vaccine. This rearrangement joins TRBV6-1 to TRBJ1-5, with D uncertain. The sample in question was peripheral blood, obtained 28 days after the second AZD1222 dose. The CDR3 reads CASSEVSYKGNQPQHF. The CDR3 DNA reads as TGTGCCAGCAGTGAAGTATCTTATAAGGGCAATCAGCCCCAGCATTTT.